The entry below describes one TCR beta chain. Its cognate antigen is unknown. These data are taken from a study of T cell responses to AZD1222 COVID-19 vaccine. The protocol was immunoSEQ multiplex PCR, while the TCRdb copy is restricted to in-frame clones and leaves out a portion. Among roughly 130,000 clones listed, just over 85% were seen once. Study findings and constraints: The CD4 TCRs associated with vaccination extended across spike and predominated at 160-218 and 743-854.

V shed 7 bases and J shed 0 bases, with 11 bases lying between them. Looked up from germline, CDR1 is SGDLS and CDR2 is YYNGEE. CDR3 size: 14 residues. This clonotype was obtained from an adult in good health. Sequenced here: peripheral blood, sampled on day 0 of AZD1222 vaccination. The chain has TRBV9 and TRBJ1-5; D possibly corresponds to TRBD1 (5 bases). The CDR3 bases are TGTGCCAGCGGGACGGGGGATAGCAATCAGCCCCAGCATTTT. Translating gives CASGTGDSNQPQHF. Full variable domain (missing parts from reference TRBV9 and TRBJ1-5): DSGVTQTPKHLITATGQRVTLRCSPRSGDLSVYWYQQSLDQGLQFLIQYYNGEERAKGNILERFSAQQFPDLHSELNLSSLELGDSALYFCASGTGDSNQPQHFGDGTRLSIL.